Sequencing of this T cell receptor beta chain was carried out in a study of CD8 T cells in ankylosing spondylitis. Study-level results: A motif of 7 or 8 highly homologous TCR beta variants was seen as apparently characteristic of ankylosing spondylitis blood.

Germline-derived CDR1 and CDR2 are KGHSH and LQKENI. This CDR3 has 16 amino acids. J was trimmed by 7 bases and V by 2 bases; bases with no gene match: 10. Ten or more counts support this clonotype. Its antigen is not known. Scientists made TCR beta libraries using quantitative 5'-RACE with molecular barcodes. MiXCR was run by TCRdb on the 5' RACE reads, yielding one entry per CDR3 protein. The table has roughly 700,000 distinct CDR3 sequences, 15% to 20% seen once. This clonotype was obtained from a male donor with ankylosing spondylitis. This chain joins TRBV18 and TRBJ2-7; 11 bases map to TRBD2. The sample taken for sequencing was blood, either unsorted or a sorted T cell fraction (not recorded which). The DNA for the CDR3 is TGTGCCAGCTCACCAGGGCCCCTAGCGGGAGGACTTGAGCAGTACTTC. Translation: CASSPGPLAGGLEQYF.